The T cell receptor beta chain described here comes from a study of blood T cell repertoires in COVID-19. Study information: Sites in the United States, Italy and Spain provided acute and convalescent COVID-19 samples. PBMCs, B-cell-depleted T cells, or T cells were the source of the cDNA or gDNA that made up the material.

In the original analysis: Amplification with reference gene primers provided the estimates of nucleated cell counts. TCRdb's copy holds only in-frame clones and misses some; the assay was immunoSEQ multiplex PCR. The DNA gave D and trimming, while V, J and clone size come from that table. The table has roughly 440,000 clones, 70% to 90% seen once. The germline V and J ends were trimmed by 6 bases and 15 bases, with 16 bases remaining between them. From germline, CDR1 is KGHDR and CDR2 SFDVKD. This CDR3 contains 12 residues. The sample consisted of peripheral blood. The chain carries TRBV24-1 and TRBJ2-2; perhaps TRBD1 as D (5 bases). The sequence came from a woman between 45 and 60 years old with COVID-19, enrolled during active disease. The CDR3 nucleotides are TGTGCCACCAGTCTACTGGACAATACCTTGTTTTTT. Translation gives CATSLLDNTLFF.